The TCR beta chain under discussion was sequenced for a study of blood T cell repertoires in COVID-19. Across the whole study: Acute and convalescent COVID-19 samples came from the United States, Italy and Spain. PBMCs, B-cell-depleted T cells, or T cells provided the cDNA or gDNA that made up the material.

Measured with immunoSEQ multiplex PCR; TCRdb has only the in-frame clones, and not every one. Of 350,000 to 400,000 clones in the sample, roughly 90% were seen once. Followed over time, Seattle patients had been enrolled while infection was active. The CDR3 extends over 15 amino acids. J is TRBJ1-6 and V is TRBV21-1. TRBV21-1 is recorded as a pseudogene. The sequence was obtained from a woman in her 30s with COVID-19, enrolled during active disease. Sequencing was carried out using peripheral blood. The CDR3 coding sequence is TGTGCCAGCAGCGGCCCCGGGGTCGATAATTCACCCCTCCACTTT. Translated: CASSGPGVDNSPLHF.